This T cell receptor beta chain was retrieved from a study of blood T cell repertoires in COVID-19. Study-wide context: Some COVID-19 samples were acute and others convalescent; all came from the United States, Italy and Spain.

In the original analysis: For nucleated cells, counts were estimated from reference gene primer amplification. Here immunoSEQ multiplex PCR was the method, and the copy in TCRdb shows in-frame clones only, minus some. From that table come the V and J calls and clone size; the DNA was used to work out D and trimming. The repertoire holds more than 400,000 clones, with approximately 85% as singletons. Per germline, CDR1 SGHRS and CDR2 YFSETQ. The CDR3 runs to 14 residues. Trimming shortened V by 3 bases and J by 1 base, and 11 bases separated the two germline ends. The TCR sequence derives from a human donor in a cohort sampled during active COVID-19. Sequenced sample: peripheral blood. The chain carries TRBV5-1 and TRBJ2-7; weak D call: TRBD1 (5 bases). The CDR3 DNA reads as TGCGCCAGCAGCTCCCTTGGGGCTTCCTACGAGCAGTACTTC. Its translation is CASSSLGASYEQYF. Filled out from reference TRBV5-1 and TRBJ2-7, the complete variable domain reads KAGVTQTPRYLIKTRGQQVTLSCSPISGHRSVSWYQQTPGQGLQFLFEYFSETQRNKGNFPGRFSGRQFSNSRSEMNVSTLELGDSALYLCASSSLGASYEQYFGPGTRLTVT.